Reported below is one TCR beta chain. Its antigen is still unknown. Base qualities are not provided; no much larger clone lies one nucleotide away. This sample is part of a study of blood T cell repertoires in COVID-19 (dated by TCRdb to 2018 to 2020). For the wider study: Samples from collaborators originated in the United States, Italy and Spain and spanned both the acute and convalescent phases of COVID-19. The prospective study material was composed of cDNA or gDNA derived from T cells, B-cell-depleted T cells, or PBMCs. Deeply sampled blood TCRbeta repertoires from subjects exposed to, actively infected with, or recovered from COVID-19 were included in the dataset. A freely available public database, intended as a resource for researchers studying the immune response to SARS-CoV-2, is where the repertoires were released. The samples were drawn from two sources: the first 160 participants of the ongoing ImmuneRACE study, and 950 to 1,500 subjects contributed by 6 global collaborators. Sample metadata almost always included a de-identified subject ID, COVID-19 status, age in years and sex. Where available, HLA class I and class II types were taken from metadata supplied by the sample provider and were not determined by assay-based typing. General conclusions and limits of the study: The quantity of clinical and demographic metadata differed by source and by participant and was supplied without curation.

The immunoSEQ Assay, a bias-controlled multiplex PCR, was used to amplify TCRbeta CDR3 regions from genomic DNA. Per the authors' processing: The number of nucleated cells in each sample was estimated from the amplification of reference gene primers within the assay. To quantify the absolute abundance of each unique TCRbeta CDR3 rearrangement, sequence reads were collapsed and filtered. For each sample, productive Simpson clonality was calculated as the square root of Simpson's diversity index over productive rearrangements. TCRdb provides this immuneACCESS table in a form limited to in-frame rearrangements. Some clones are lacking; in checked studies, under half of them reflect an unresolved V gene, and why the rest are absent is not known. V and J calls and clone size are as listed in that table; D and trimming were resolved from the DNA. Present in this sample are approximately 140,000 clones, around four fifths of which were seen just once. Approximately 2.7% of the sample goes to the ten largest clones.

Each collaborating institution followed its own protocols to collect whole blood in K2EDTA tubes. Collaborator samples were shipped for TCRbeta analysis as frozen whole blood, isolated PBMCs, or DNA extracted from either sample type. From the cysteine up to the phenylalanine, the CDR3 has a length of 16 residues. Just CDR3 DNA is preserved here, 48 bases in frame from base 1. CDR1 and CDR2 were assigned from the germline V gene as LGHNA and YSLEER. V loses 4 bases, J loses 3 bases, and the germline ends lie 18 bases apart. This sequence originates from a woman aged 40 to 50 with active or convalescent COVID-19. The chain links TRBV4-3 with TRBJ2-5; the D segment could be TRBD2, given 5 matching bases. Sequencing input: peripheral blood. The DNA reads as follows: TGCGCCAGCAGCCCGTACGGGTTAGCGTCGGAAGAGACCCAGTACTTC. The encoded protein is CASSPYGLASEETQYF.